A single sample gave rise to the 20 T cell receptor beta chains below, sequenced in a study of blood T cells in healthy people across ages (dated by TCRdb to 2014 to 2015). The library was made by 5' RACE. Sequencing used an Illumina HiSeq 2500. A second about 7 to 11 cycle PCR used a sample-barcoded 5' primer and a J-beta primer mix. TCRdb reanalyzed the raw reads on its own, using fastp at Q25 for trimming and MiXCR for clone calling, and kept in-frame beta chains. Rows with a matching CDR3 protein are joined into one entry that keeps the most common DNA and genes. Present in this sample are 750,000 to 950,000 distinct CDR3 sequences, around 25% of which were seen just once. The ten top clones hold around 2.9% of the sample. These data were also reused for a study on T cells of mothers and their children.

Sequenced: blood. Receptor source: a boy aged 5-17 years in good health.

The chain combines TRBV2 with TRBJ2-3, with 7 bases that match TRBD2. Germline CDR1 is SNHLY and CDR2 is FYNNEI. This CDR3 is 16 amino acids long. With V trimmed by 6 bases and J by 2 bases, 11 bases remained unmatched. DNA of the CDR3: TGTGCCAGCAGAGCCGATCTAGCGGTCTACACAGATACGCAGTATTTT. This encodes CASRADLAVYTDTQYF.

This clonotype was detected a few times. V usage is TRBV15 and J usage is TRBJ2-7; 11 bases map to TRBD1. The CDR3 is 15 residues long. Trimming cost V 0 bases and J 6 bases; bases outside gene matches: 4. Looked up from germline, CDR1 is LNHNV and CDR2 is YYDKDF (reference sequence). This chain's CDR3 is CATSRDWDRGGEQYF. The CDR3 DNA is TGTGCCACCAGCAGAGACTGGGACAGGGGGGGCGAGCAGTACTTC.

The CDR3 reads CASSLRQDGGTEAFF. Here the CDR3 DNA reads TGTGCCAGCAGCCTACGACAGGACGGAGGCACTGAAGCTTTCTTT. The chain joins TRBV5-5 to TRBJ1-1; D may be TRBD1 (6 bases). This CDR3 region has 15 residues. Trimming took off 4 bases at V and 4 bases at J, with 17 bases between the two ends. Germline V CDR1 and CDR2: SGHKS, YYEKEE (reference sequence).

This clonotype was counted between two and nine times. The chain uses TRBV12-3 or TRBV12-4 and TRBJ1-1; 7 bases map to TRBD1. The trim removed 4 bases at V and 2 bases at J, leaving 4 bases unmatched. CDR3 length equals 14 residues. For the CDR3, the DNA is TGTGCCAGCAGTTGGACAGGAGCAAACACTGAAGCTTTCTTT. Its translation is CASSWTGANTEAFF.

This clonotype was seen a few times. The chain uses TRBV6-1 and TRBJ1-6, with 12 bases aligning to TRBD1. The ends lost 6 bases at V and 8 bases at J; junction bases unmatched: 8. The CDR3 sequence is 16 residues long. Germline CDR1 and CDR2: MNHNS and SASEGT. The CDR3 DNA follows: TGTGCCAGCAGCCGAACGGGACAGGGGGCGCATTCACCCCTCCACTTT. This sequence encodes CASSRTGQGAHSPLHF.

This clonotype was counted at least ten times. Germline and junction disagree at one end, which may indicate a read error. This chain links TRBV5-1 with TRBJ2-3, with a possible D match to TRBD2 (5 bases). Germline V gives CDR1 SGHRS, CDR2 YFSETQ. The CDR3 totals 15 residues. The CDR3 reads CASSLGLASTDTQYF. As DNA, the CDR3 is TGTGCCAGCAGCTTAGGACTGGCTAGCACAGATACGCAGTATTTT. Full variable domain (rest looked up from reference TRBV5-1 and TRBJ2-3): KAGVTQTPRYLIKTRGQQVTLSCSPISGHRSVSWYQQTPGQGLQFLFEYFSETQRNKGNFPGRFSGRQFSNSRSEMNVSTLELGDSALYLCASSLGLASTDTQYFGPGTRLTVL.

This clonotype has only a few counts. The chain is built from TRBV28 and TRBJ1-6; D perhaps matches TRBD1 (6 bases). The CDR3 is made up of 16 amino acids. Trimming removed 6 bases from V and 5 bases from J, with 17 bases in between. Germline CDR1 and CDR2: MDHEN and SYDVKM. This chain's CDR3 is CASSVPAGADNSPLHF. Written as DNA, the CDR3 is TGTGCCAGCAGCGTCCCGGCGGGGGCGGATAATTCACCCCTCCACTTT.

The genes are TRBV2 and TRBJ1-5; no clear D gene. V was clipped by 3 bases and J by 3 bases, with 9 bases between them. Per the germline V gene, CDR1 is SNHLY and CDR2 is FYNNEI. The CDR3 spans 14 residues. The CDR3 is CASSETDVNQPQHF. The CDR3 DNA reads TGTGCCAGCAGTGAGACGGATGTCAATCAGCCCCAGCATTTT.

V and J are TRBV3-1 and TRBJ1-1; the match to TRBD1 covers 9 bases. This CDR3 has 13 residues. The J segment lost 11 bases and the V segment lost 4 bases, leaving 8 bases of the junction unmatched. The germline gives CDR1 LGHDT, CDR2 YNNKEL (reference sequence). The CDR3: CASSLGTGQQAFF. CDR3 coding DNA: TGTGCCAGCAGCCTAGGGACAGGGCAGCAGGCTTTCTTT.

This chain joins TRBV3-1 and TRBJ1-3, with D unclear. The CDR3 totals 13 residues. With 2 bases removed from V and 4 bases from J, the gap between germline ends came to 6 bases. The germline V gene encodes CDR1 LGHDT and CDR2 YNNKEL (reference sequence). The CDR3 DNA reads as TGTGCCAGCAGCCAAAATGAGGGAAACACCATATATTTT. Its protein is CASSQNEGNTIYF.

The CDR3 protein is CASSPYIDRGREGDTQYF. The CDR3 coding sequence is TGTGCCAGCAGCCCTTACATAGACAGGGGGCGAGAGGGAGATACGCAGTATTTT. The chain joins TRBV7-3 to TRBJ2-3; 10 bases agree with TRBD1. Looked up from germline, CDR1 is SGHTA and CDR2 is FQGTGA. V lost 5 bases, J lost 5 bases, and 16 bases stayed unmatched. CDR3 length: 18 amino acids.

This clonotype has a handful of counts. The J gene is TRBJ1-5, the V gene TRBV12-3 or TRBV12-4; maybe TRBD1 (5 bases). CDR3 length: 15 residues. V shed 6 bases and J shed 6 bases, with 18 bases lying between them. This CDR3 is CASSGGTIGIQPQHF. The CDR3 DNA is TGTGCCAGCAGCGGCGGGACTATAGGGATTCAGCCCCAGCATTTT.

This chain joins TRBV4-2 and TRBJ2-3; 9 nucleotides match TRBD2. V gave up 1 base and J gave up 4 bases; unmatched junction bases: 6. Germline CDR1 LGHNA, CDR2 YNFKEQ. The CDR3 runs 16 residues. This CDR3 is CASSQGRTSASDTQYF. Written as DNA, the CDR3 is TGTGCCAGCAGCCAAGGCCGGACTAGCGCCTCAGATACGCAGTATTTT.

The chain links TRBV5-1 to TRBJ1-3; no firm D call. This CDR3 has 14 amino acids. Germline-derived CDR1 and CDR2 are SGHRS and YFSETQ. V dropped 2 bases and J dropped 5 bases, with 11 bases sitting between them. DNA of the CDR3: TGCGCCAGCAGCTTAACAGCAGCGCGAAACACCATATATTTT. Translated, it gives CASSLTAARNTIYF.

This chain links TRBV5-5 with TRBJ2-5, with D perhaps matching TRBD1 or TRBD2 (5 bases each). This CDR3 is built from 16 residues. Germline assignment: CDR1 SGHKS and CDR2 YYEKEE (reference sequence). V was cut by 1 base and J by 3 bases, with 16 bases left in between. CDR3 in DNA: TGTGCCAGCAGCTTGTCCGGGCTGGGGCGGGAAGAGACCCAGTACTTC. Translating it yields CASSLSGLGREETQYF.

This clonotype showed up just a few times. The CDR3 region is CAIRRESDQPQHF. The DNA for the CDR3 is TGTGCCATCAGGAGGGAATCAGATCAGCCCCAGCATTTT. The V and J genes are TRBV10-3 and TRBJ1-5; D uncertain. Germline V lookup: CDR1 ENHRY, CDR2 SYGVKD. Trimming removed 6 bases from V and 5 bases from J, with 11 bases in between. CDR3 length equals 13 residues.

The chain is built from TRBV7-6 and TRBJ2-5; 10 nucleotides agree with TRBD1. The end of the DNA is better explained by TRBJ2-7, so the J call may be wrong. Germline CDR1 and CDR2: SGHVS and FNYEAQ. The CDR3 consists of 14 residues. CDR3 nucleotides: TGTGCCAGCAGCTTAGCGGGACAGGGGATCGAGCAGTACTTC. Encoded protein: CASSLAGQGIEQYF.

This clonotype showed up many times. The chain has TRBV3-1 and TRBJ2-3; D gene ambiguous. Germline CDR1 and CDR2: LGHDT and YNNKEL (reference sequence). This CDR3 spans 12 amino acids. The V end lost 2 bases, the J end lost 6 bases, and 6 bases lay between the germline ends. The CDR3 DNA reads as TGTGCCAGCAGCCAAAGTACGGATACGCAGTATTTT. Translated, it gives CASSQSTDTQYF.

CDR3 amino acids: CASSTGGVDQPQHF. In DNA, the CDR3 is TGTGCCAGCAGTACCGGGGGGGTTGATCAGCCCCAGCATTTT. This chain links TRBV6-5 with TRBJ1-5; D may be TRBD1 (5 bases). V lost 5 bases, J lost 5 bases, and 13 bases lay in between. CDR1 is MNHEY and CDR2 is SVGAGI in the germline V gene. This CDR3 is built from 14 residues.

The V call is TRBV6-1, the J call TRBJ1-2; 9 bases align to TRBD1. This CDR3 is 14 amino acids long. Looked up from germline, CDR1 is MNHNS and CDR2 is SASEGT. Losses at the gene ends were 8 bases for V and 3 bases for J; bases not matched to a gene: 7. Here the CDR3 DNA reads TGTGCCAGCCAATCGGACAGGGGATACTATGGCTACACCTTC. Its protein product is CASQSDRGYYGYTF.